This TCR beta chain is drawn from a study of beta chain features in type 1 diabetes. Expressed TCRB transcripts were sequenced, since all the RNA that had been isolated was reverse transcribed. TCRdb keeps only in-frame clones here, not all; method: immunoSEQ multiplex PCR. The sample shows 160,000 or so clones, around 8% of them seen only once. Germline CDR1 is KGHSH and CDR2 is LQKENI. The junction had 10 bases not matched to a gene; V was cut back by 3 bases and J by 9 bases. The CDR3 totals 15 residues. Study results and limitations: TCRB CDR3s from Type 1 diabetes patients were moderately but significantly shorter in all four CD4+ subsets.

This clone has more than one count but fewer than ten. Its antigen is undetermined. This chain connects TRBV18 to TRBJ2-1, with 8 positions matching TRBD1. The source is a woman aged 18-29 years with type 1 diabetes. What was sequenced was central memory CD4+ T cells from blood. This chain's CDR3 is CASSPFGTGHAEQFF. The CDR3 DNA follows: TGTGCCAGCTCACCCTTCGGGACAGGCCACGCTGAGCAGTTCTTC.